Below are 6 T cell receptor beta chains sequenced from a single sample in a study of T cells in Graves' hyperthyroidism and ophthalmopathy. Authors of the study amplified TCR beta CDR3 regions from RNA transcripts. First-round RT-PCR targeting the TCR CDR3 was performed with the HTBI primer set. A single record per CDR3 protein comes from TCRdb applying MiXCR to the multiplex PCR reads. The table lists hundreds of thousands of distinct CDR3 sequences, roughly 20% of them singletons, with approximately 15% in the top ten. Input material: blood. These receptor sequences come from a woman aged 45-60 years with Graves' hyperthyroidism that later progressed to Graves' ophthalmopathy.

The V gene is TRBV6-2 or TRBV6-3, the J gene TRBJ2-1; the match to TRBD2 covers 7 bases. CDR3 length equals 16 residues. J lost 2 bases, V lost 5 bases, and 9 bases had no gene match. Germline V gives CDR1 MNHEY, CDR2 SVGEGT. The CDR3 DNA is TGTGCCAGCAGTCCCGAAGGCGGGGGACCCTACAATGAGCAGTTCTTC. Amino acids: CASSPEGGGPYNEQFF.

This clonotype came up many times. The V call is TRBV30, the J call TRBJ2-5; D gene uncertain. Trimming took 3 bases from V and 2 from J, leaving 13 bases between them. The CDR3 runs to 14 residues. Germline lookup yields CDR1 GTSNPN and CDR2 SVGIG (reference sequence). In DNA form, the CDR3 reads TGTGCCTGGAGATCTCACAATGTACAAGAGACCCAGTACTTC. Protein: CAWRSHNVQETQYF.

The V and J genes are TRBV12-3 or TRBV12-4 and TRBJ2-1, with D unresolved. The CDR3 consists of 14 residues. Trimming took off 10 bases at V and 0 bases at J, with 13 bases between the two ends. CDR3 DNA sequence: TGTGCCATCACCCGAGCCTTCTCCTACAATGAGCAGTTCTTC. Amino acids: CAITRAFSYNEQFF.

V and J are TRBV19 and TRBJ1-5, with D tentatively TRBD1 (5 bases). The V and J ends lost 5 bases and 3 bases respectively, with 17 bases between them. Germline lookup yields CDR1 LNHDA and CDR2 SQIVND (reference sequence). The CDR3 length is 16 residues. CDR3 sequence reads: CASSLWGGGNNQPQHF. The CDR3 DNA reads TGTGCCAGTAGTCTTTGGGGGGGGGGAAACAATCAGCCCCAGCATTTT.

This clonotype has ten or more counts. The chain is built from TRBV11-2 and TRBJ2-1; D uncertain. The CDR3 loop spans 12 amino acids. V lost 2 bases to trimming and J lost 8 bases, with 7 bases between them. Germline V CDR1 and CDR2: SGHAT, FQNNGV. For the CDR3, the DNA is TGTGCCAGCAGCTTATTTGATCATGAGCAGTTCTTC. This codes for CASSLFDHEQFF. The full variable domain, its missing parts supplied by reference TRBV11-2 and TRBJ2-1, is EAGVAQSPRYKIIEKRQSVAFWCNPISGHATLYWYQQILGQGPKLLIQFQNNGVVDDSQLPKDRFSAERLKGVDSTLKIQPAKLEDSAVYLCASSLFDHEQFFGPGTRLTVL.

The chain joins TRBV5-1 to TRBJ1-2; no reliable D call. The CDR3 is 17 amino acids. The germline gives CDR1 SGHRS, CDR2 YFSETQ. The V end lost 0 bases, the J end lost 3 bases, and 18 bases lay between the germline ends. The CDR3 sequence: CASSLAGVRTAHYGYTF. The CDR3 nucleotides are TGCGCCAGCAGCTTGGCCGGAGTACGCACGGCCCACTATGGCTACACCTTC.